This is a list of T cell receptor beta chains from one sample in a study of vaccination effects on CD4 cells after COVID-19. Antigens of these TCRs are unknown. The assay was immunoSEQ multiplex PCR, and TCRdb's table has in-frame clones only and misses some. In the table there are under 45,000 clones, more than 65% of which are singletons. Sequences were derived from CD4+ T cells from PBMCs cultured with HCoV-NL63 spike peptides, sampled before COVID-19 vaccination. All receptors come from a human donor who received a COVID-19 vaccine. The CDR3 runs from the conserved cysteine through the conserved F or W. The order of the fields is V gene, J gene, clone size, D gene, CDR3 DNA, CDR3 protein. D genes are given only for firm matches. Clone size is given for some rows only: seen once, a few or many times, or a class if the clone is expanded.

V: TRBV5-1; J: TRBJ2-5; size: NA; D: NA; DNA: TGCGCCAGCAGCTTGGGGGTAGGGGTTGGGCATCAAGAGACCCAGTACTTC; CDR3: CASSLGVGVGHQETQYF
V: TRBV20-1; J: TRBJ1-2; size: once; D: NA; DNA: TGCAGGGGGGGGGAAAACTATGGCTACACCTTC; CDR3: CRGGENYGYTF
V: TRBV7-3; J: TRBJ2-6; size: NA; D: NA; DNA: TGTGCCAGCAGCTTAACGATACAGGTTCCTGGGGCCAACGTCCTGACTTTC; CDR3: CASSLTIQVPGANVLTF
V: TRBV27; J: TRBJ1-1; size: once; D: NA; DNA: TGTGCCAGCAGTTTAGAACAGAACACTGAAGCTTTCTTT; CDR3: CASSLEQNTEAFF
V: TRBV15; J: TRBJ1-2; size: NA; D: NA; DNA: TGTGCCACCGGAGGGGGGGACCTCCCTAACTATGGCTACACCTTC; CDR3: CATGGGDLPNYGYTF
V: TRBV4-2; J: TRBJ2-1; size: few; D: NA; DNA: TGTGCCAGCAGCCAAGGGGGGACTGTAGGGCGGGATATCGAGCAGTTCTTC; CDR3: CASSQGGTVGRDIEQFF
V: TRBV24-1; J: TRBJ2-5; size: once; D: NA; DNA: TGTGCCACCAGTGATCCCCGGAGGCCAAAAGAGACCCAGTACTTC; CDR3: CATSDPRRPKETQYF
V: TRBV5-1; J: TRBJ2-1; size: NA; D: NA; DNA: TGCGCCAGCAGCGATATTGGACAGTGGGGGTCCTACAATGAGCAGTTCTTC; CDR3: CASSDIGQWGSYNEQFF
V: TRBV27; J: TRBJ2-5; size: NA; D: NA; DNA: TGTGCCAGCAGTCATAACGGACAGGCCGGAGGGGAGACCCAGTACTTC; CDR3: CASSHNGQAGGETQYF
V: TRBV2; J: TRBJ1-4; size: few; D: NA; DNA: TGTGCCAGCACCCTATCCGCAGTTGGGGGAAGGGGAAAACTGTTTTTT; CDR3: CASTLSAVGGRGKLFF
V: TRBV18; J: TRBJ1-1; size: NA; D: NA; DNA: TGTGCCAGCTCACCAGATGTCATGAACACTGAAGCTTTCTTT; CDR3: CASSPDVMNTEAFF
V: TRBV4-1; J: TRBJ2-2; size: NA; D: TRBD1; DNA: TGCGCCAGCAGCCAGTTAGGACAGGGATTAAGTGGCACCGGGGAGCTGTTTTTT; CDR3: CASSQLGQGLSGTGELFF
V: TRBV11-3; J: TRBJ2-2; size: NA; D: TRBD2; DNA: TGTGCCAGCAGCTTTCGGAGCGGGGGCACCGGGGAGCTGTTTTTT; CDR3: CASSFRSGGTGELFF
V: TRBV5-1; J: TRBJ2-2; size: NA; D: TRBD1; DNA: TGCGCCAGCAGCGTCTACCCGTCCGGGACAGGGGGCACCGGGGAGCTGTTTTTT; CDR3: CASSVYPSGTGGTGELFF
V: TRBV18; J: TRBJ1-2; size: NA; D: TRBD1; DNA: TGTGCCAGCTCGGGGGACAGGAACTATGGCTACACCTTC; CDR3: CASSGDRNYGYTF
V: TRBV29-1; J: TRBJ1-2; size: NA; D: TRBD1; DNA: TGCAGCGTTGAAGCAGGGGGTGGTTATGGCTACACCTTC; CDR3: CSVEAGGGYGYTF
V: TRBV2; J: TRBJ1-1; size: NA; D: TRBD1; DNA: TGTGCCAGCAGGGACACCGGGACAGGGGGCCTTAACACTGAAGCTTTCTTT; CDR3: CASRDTGTGGLNTEAFF
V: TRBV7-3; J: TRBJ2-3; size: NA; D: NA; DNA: TGTGCCAGCAGCTCCGGGACAGATACGCAGTATTTT; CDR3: CASSSGTDTQYF
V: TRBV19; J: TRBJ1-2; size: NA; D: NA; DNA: TGTGCCAGTAGTAGTGGGAAGGGCGGCTACACCTTC; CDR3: CASSSGKGGYTF
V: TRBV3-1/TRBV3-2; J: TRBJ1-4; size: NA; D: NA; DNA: TGTGCCAGCAGCCAAGTTTTCGCGGGTCAAGCTAATGAAAAACTGTTTTTT; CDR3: CASSQVFAGQANEKLFF
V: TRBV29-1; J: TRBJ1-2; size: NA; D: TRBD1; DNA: TGCAGCGTTCGGGACAGGGGAGTTTCGTCCGCTAACTATGGCTACACCTTC; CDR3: CSVRDRGVSSANYGYTF
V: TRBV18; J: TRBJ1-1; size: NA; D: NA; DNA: TGTGCCAGCTCACCAGAACTAATCCCAGTCGGGGCTGAAGCTTTCTTT; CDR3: CASSPELIPVGAEAFF
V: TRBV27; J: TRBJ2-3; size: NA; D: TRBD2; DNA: TGTGCCACCGCCGGTCGTGCGGGGGGCGCAGATACGCAGTATTTT; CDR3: CATAGRAGGADTQYF
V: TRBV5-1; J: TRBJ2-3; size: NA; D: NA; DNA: TGCGCCAGCAGACAGGGACATAGCACAGATACGCAGTATTTT; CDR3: CASRQGHSTDTQYF
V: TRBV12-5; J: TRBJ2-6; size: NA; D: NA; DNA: TGTGCTAGTGGTTTGAGGGTCTGGACAGACAGCTCTGGGGCCAACGTCCTGACTTTC; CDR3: CASGLRVWTDSSGANVLTF
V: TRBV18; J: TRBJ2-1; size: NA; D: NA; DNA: TGTGCCAGCTCACCCTGGACAGTGTTCAATGAGCAGTTCTTC; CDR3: CASSPWTVFNEQFF
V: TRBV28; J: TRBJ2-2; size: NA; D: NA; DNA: TGTGCCAGCATCGATTGGCGGGGCCGGAACACCGGGGAGCTGTTTTTT; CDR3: CASIDWRGRNTGELFF
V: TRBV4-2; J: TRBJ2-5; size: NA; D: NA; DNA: TGTGCCAGCAGCCAAGATTTCGGGGGCCTCCAAGAGACCCAGTACTTC; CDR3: CASSQDFGGLQETQYF
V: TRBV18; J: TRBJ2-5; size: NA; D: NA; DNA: TGTGCCAGCTCACCGAGGACTGGGCAAGAGACCCAGTACTTC; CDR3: CASSPRTGQETQYF
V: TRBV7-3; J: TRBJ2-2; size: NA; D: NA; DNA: TGTGCCAGCAGCTTATGGAGTCGGGGGAACACCGGGGAGCTGTTTTTT; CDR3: CASSLWSRGNTGELFF
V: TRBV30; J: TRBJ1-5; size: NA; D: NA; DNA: TGTGCCTGGAGTACGCAGGGTTCGGGGCAGCCCCAGCATTTT; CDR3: CAWSTQGSGQPQHF